This entry lists 10 T cell receptor beta chains sequenced from one sample in a study of chemoradiotherapy in HPV16-positive cancers. Sequenced by immunoSEQ multiplex PCR; TCRdb stores in-frame clones only, minus some. The profile shows some 24,000 clones, roughly 95% of them singletons. Sampling was performed from a patient who underwent chemoradiotherapy. The source of these receptors is a human donor with HPV-associated anogenital cancer.

This chain uses TRBV11-1 with TRBJ2-1, with 10 nucleotides matching TRBD2. Germline V gene sequence: CDR1 SGHAT, CDR2 FQDESV (reference sequence). Germline trimming cut 0 bases from V and 6 bases from J; bases unmatched to any gene: 8. This CDR3 is built from 17 residues. CDR3 region: CASSLALLAGVVNEQFF. CDR3 nucleotide sequence: TGTGCCAGCAGCTTAGCCCTCCTAGCGGGAGTTGTCAATGAGCAGTTCTTC.

This chain joins TRBV7-2 and TRBJ1-2; D is ambiguous. From germline, CDR1 is SGHTA and CDR2 FQGNSA. V was cut by 5 bases and J by 4 bases, with 14 bases left in between. The CDR3 runs to 14 residues. The CDR3 loop is CASSLLSMSYGYTF. The CDR3 DNA reads TGTGCCAGCAGCCTCTTATCGATGAGCTATGGCTACACCTTC.

This chain links TRBV4-1 with TRBJ1-4, with D hard to call. The germline V and J ends were trimmed by 7 bases and 4 bases, with 10 bases remaining between them. The CDR3 runs to 13 residues. Germline V gives CDR1 MGHRA, CDR2 YSYEKL. The DNA for the CDR3 is TGCGCCAGCAAGTCTCGCGGTAATGAAAAACTGTTTTTT. This encodes CASKSRGNEKLFF.

The rearrangement uses TRBV4-3 and TRBJ2-1; the D gene is possibly TRBD2 (5 bases). This CDR3 region has 16 residues. Deletions cut 4 bases from V and 9 bases from J, with 22 bases between. Germline CDR1 reads LGHNA; CDR2 reads YSLEER. CDR3 loop: CASSPSAGGRSGEQFF. CDR3 bases: TGCGCCAGCAGCCCGTCTGCGGGTGGGAGATCCGGTGAGCAGTTCTTC.

The rearrangement joins TRBV14 to TRBJ1-1, with 7 bases lining up with TRBD1. Trimming removed 5 bases from V and 11 bases from J; junction bases left unmatched: 11. CDR3 size: 13 residues. Germline V lookup: CDR1 SGHDN, CDR2 FVKESK. CDR3 nucleotides: TGTGCCAGCAGCACTCATGCCGGGACAGAGGCTTTCTTT. This sequence encodes CASSTHAGTEAFF.

CDR3: CASSLNPNYNEQFF. CDR3 in DNA: TGCGCCAGCAGCTTAAACCCTAACTACAATGAGCAGTTCTTC. The chain recombines TRBV5-1 with TRBJ2-1; D ambiguous. Per germline, CDR1 SGHRS and CDR2 YFSETQ. The CDR3 sequence is 14 residues long. The germline V and J ends were trimmed by 2 bases and 3 bases, with 9 bases remaining between them.

In this sample, this clone turned up once. This sequence joins TRBV18 and TRBJ2-2, with D maybe TRBD1 (6 bases). V lost 3 bases and J 1 base, leaving 12 bases between the germline ends. The CDR3 covers 16 residues. Germline V gives CDR1 KGHSH, CDR2 LQKENI. For the CDR3, the DNA is TGTGCCAGCTCACCGTACGCAGGGGTGAACACCGGGGAGCTGTTTTTT. Translating gives CASSPYAGVNTGELFF.

About this clone itself: Compared with germline, one end of the junction differs, possibly owing to a read error. This chain uses TRBV28 with TRBJ1-6; possibly TRBD1 for D (6 bases). This CDR3 has 14 amino acids. The V gene's germline CDR1 is MDHEN and CDR2 SYDVKM. CDR3: CASSLWDNNSPLHF. The CDR3 DNA reads TGTGCCAGCAGTCTATGGGACAATAATTCACCCCTCCACTTT.

This rearrangement joins TRBV5-1 to TRBJ1-2; D may be TRBD1 (5 bases). The germline gives CDR1 SGHRS, CDR2 YFSETQ. This CDR3 region has 13 residues. V was pared by 4 bases and J by 1 base, with 8 bases between. For the CDR3, the DNA is TGCGCCAGCAGCATCGACAGTAACTATGGCTACACCTTC. This encodes CASSIDSNYGYTF.

This chain links TRBV2 with TRBJ2-7, with 11 positions matching TRBD1. The germline gives CDR1 SNHLY, CDR2 FYNNEI. The CDR3 is 15 residues long. J gave up 0 bases and V 10 bases, and 8 bases lay outside the gene matches. DNA for the CDR3: TGTGCCACGTCCGGGACAGGGGGTCCCTCCTACGAGCAGTACTTC. This codes for CATSGTGGPSYEQYF.